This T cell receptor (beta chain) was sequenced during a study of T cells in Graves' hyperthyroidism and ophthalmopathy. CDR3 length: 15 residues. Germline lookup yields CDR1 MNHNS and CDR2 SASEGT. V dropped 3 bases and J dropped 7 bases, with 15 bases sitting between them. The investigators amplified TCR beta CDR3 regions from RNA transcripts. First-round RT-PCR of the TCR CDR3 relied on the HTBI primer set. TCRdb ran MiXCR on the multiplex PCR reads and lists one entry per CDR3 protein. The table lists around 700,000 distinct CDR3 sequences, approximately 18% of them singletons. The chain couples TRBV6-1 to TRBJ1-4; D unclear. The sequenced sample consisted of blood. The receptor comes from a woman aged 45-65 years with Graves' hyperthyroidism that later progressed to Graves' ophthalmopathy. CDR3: CASSDLTRDVEKLFF. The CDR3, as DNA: TGTGCCAGCAGTGACCTGACGAGGGATGTTGAAAAACTGTTTTTT.